The rows below give T cell receptor beta chains drawn from one sample of a study of response to subunit inactivated influenza vaccine. Via MiXCR, TCRdb re-called the RT-PCR reads, giving one row per CDR3 protein. The sample records 650,000 to 800,000 distinct CDR3 sequences, 11% to 15% being singletons. Sequencing was performed on PBMCs from blood, taken less than 15 days before vaccination. The source is a man aged 50 or older who received an inactivated influenza vaccine. The CDR3 runs from the conserved cysteine through the conserved F or W.

J gene,V gene,CDR3 protein
TRBJ1-4,TRBV20-1,CSATDRGYATNEKLFF
TRBJ1-2,TRBV7-8,CASSLETGIHPYGYTF
TRBJ2-1,TRBV7-3,CASSETSGNNNEQFF
TRBJ2-7,TRBV6-2/TRBV6-3,CASSQPGTGTHSYEQYF
TRBJ2-6,TRBV29-1,CSVSTDSGANVLTF
TRBJ1-5,TRBV5-6,CASSLGGAGSQPQHF
TRBJ2-3,TRBV5-1,CASSLAASGGANTQYF
TRBJ2-1,TRBV5-1,CASSSAGTSGNSYNEQFF
TRBJ2-2,TRBV5-1,CASSLGPRDSNTGELFF
TRBJ2-7,TRBV29-1,CSVGAGGPYEQYF
TRBJ1-1,TRBV4-3,CASSHSQNTEAFF
TRBJ1-2,TRBV27,CASSFAGGGLYGYTF
TRBJ2-5,TRBV20-1,CSAIGTSGRAGETQYF
TRBJ2-7,TRBV9,CASSATSGEQYF
TRBJ2-7,TRBV28,CASSLPSWREEFYEQYF
TRBJ2-5,TRBV6-5,CASSYDRGAQETQYF
TRBJ2-1,TRBV7-2,CASSLVAVKGYEQFF
TRBJ2-5,TRBV3-1,CASMTSGGQETQYF
TRBJ2-5,TRBV5-4,CASSLLGTPPQETQYF
TRBJ2-7,TRBV28,CASSLISGPEGKQYF
TRBJ2-6,TRBV29-1,CTLRGAQTSGANVLTF
TRBJ1-5,TRBV2,CASSGDRGGNQPQHF
TRBJ2-7,TRBV12-3/TRBV12-4,CASRLGRALSEQYF
TRBJ2-3,TRBV14,CASSRLKEIAGPSSTDTQYF
TRBJ2-7,TRBV9,CASSPRPSGGYEQYF
TRBJ2-3,TRBV5-1,CASSFGTSGGALADTQYF
TRBJ1-1,TRBV6-1,CASKLTGMNTEAFF
TRBJ2-7,TRBV11-2,CASSSRLVFYEQYF
TRBJ2-1,TRBV7-9,CASSDRASYNEQFF
TRBJ2-7,TRBV7-9,CASSLSFNEQYF
TRBJ1-2,TRBV5-1,CASSLAGDRAGGYTF
TRBJ2-4,TRBV6-1,CASSEFGRGAKNIQYF
TRBJ2-7,TRBV12-3/TRBV12-4,CASRMDRSYEQYF
TRBJ1-4,TRBV12-3/TRBV12-4,CASRTHDRDELFF
TRBJ2-6,TRBV20-1,CSASRGNSGANVLTF
TRBJ1-2,TRBV4-3,CASSQGGSGRVYGYTF
TRBJ2-1,TRBV14,CASSIRALKGPYNEQFF
TRBJ2-7,TRBV20-1,CSARDDRRESDEQYF
TRBJ1-6,TRBV4-1,CASSQFRAGENSPLHF
TRBJ2-7,TRBV18,CASSPQGGGPETYEQYF
TRBJ2-5,TRBV4-3,CASSQDYVGSQETQYF
TRBJ1-1,TRBV20-1,CSAPGPGTTTEAFF
TRBJ2-1,TRBV29-1,CSVEEYQGSGSGPLGSYNEQFF
TRBJ2-7,TRBV7-9,CASSFWDRTYEQYF
TRBJ2-3,TRBV12-3/TRBV12-4,CASSSSGGATQYF
TRBJ1-1,TRBV7-9,CASSPGQGTNTEAFF
TRBJ2-7,TRBV3-1,CASSQDPGQFNYEQYF
TRBJ2-5,TRBV20-1,CSAHLGQLQETQYF
TRBJ1-1,TRBV4-1,CASSQDRSRRGGTEAFF
TRBJ2-5,TRBV14,CASSQGKGSETQYF
TRBJ2-3,TRBV12-3/TRBV12-4,CASSQTDTQYF
TRBJ1-4,TRBV7-8,CASSTPTGMAEKLFF
TRBJ2-7,TRBV15,CATSRDRGREQYF
TRBJ1-1,TRBV29-1,CSVRRTGGSVNTEAFF
TRBJ2-5,TRBV10-3,CAICESGLASETQYF
TRBJ2-7,TRBV5-1,CASSGRGQDYEQYF
TRBJ1-2,TRBV7-9,CASRVDRDYGYTF
TRBJ2-1,TRBV25-1,CASSGDRGAYNEQFF
TRBJ2-3,TRBV20-1,CSARKTGDTDTQYF
TRBJ2-1,TRBV4-3,CASSQQRGLSYNEQFF